The 23 T cell receptor beta chains below all came from one sample that was sequenced in a study of cytomegalovirus exposure and HLA in healthy donors. This PCR relied on a set of 60 Vbeta primers and 13 Jbeta primers. Using immunoSEQ multiplex PCR, the repertoire was profiled, and TCRdb retains in-frame clones only, with some absent. Of approximately 160,000 clones listed, around 77% are singletons. Sequenced: PBMCs. These receptor sequences come from a middle-aged woman in good health and CMV-seronegative.

This clone turned up a few times. This chain connects TRBV5-1 to TRBJ2-7; D uncertain. Germline loops: CDR1 SGHRS, CDR2 YFSETQ. The V end was cut by 3 bases, the J end by 0 bases, with 10 bases between. The CDR3 covers 14 residues. CDR3 region: CASSSDTSSYEQYF. The CDR3 nucleotides are TGCGCCAGCAGCTCTGACACGAGCTCCTACGAGCAGTACTTC.

The V call is TRBV2, the J call TRBJ2-5; D gene ambiguous. The CDR3 runs 13 residues. V lost 6 bases, J lost 2 bases, and 10 bases lay in between. Germline V gene sequence: CDR1 SNHLY, CDR2 FYNNEI. CDR3 nucleotides: TGTGCCAGCAGGTGGCGGAGTCAAGAGACCCAGTACTTC. This codes for CASRWRSQETQYF.

The V and J genes are TRBV5-1 and TRBJ2-7; TRBD2 matches at 7 bases. The CDR3 runs 14 residues. After removal of 1 base from V and 3 bases from J, the junction contained 4 bases not matched to a gene. Germline assignment: CDR1 SGHRS and CDR2 YFSETQ. The CDR3 reads CASSLTSANYEQYF. The CDR3 nucleotides are TGCGCCAGCAGCTTGACTAGCGCAAACTACGAGCAGTACTTC.

The rearrangement uses TRBV28 and TRBJ1-2; tentatively, D is TRBD1 (5 bases). CDR3 length equals 14 residues. CDR1 and CDR2 (germline): MDHEN, SYDVKM. Trimming took 8 bases from V and 9 from J, leaving 22 bases between them. The CDR3 protein is CASALPNRLRSYTF. CDR3 sequence (DNA): TGTGCCAGCGCCTTACCGAACAGGCTCAGGAGCTACACCTTC.

V gene TRBV28 combines with J gene TRBJ1-4, with D hard to call. The CDR3 is 14 amino acids. The V gene lost 3 bases and the J gene lost 5 bases, with 10 bases spanning the gap. From germline, CDR1 is MDHEN and CDR2 SYDVKM. CDR3 DNA sequence: TGTGCCAGCAGTTTCGACATTTCGAATGAAAAACTGTTTTTT. Translation: CASSFDISNEKLFF. The variable domain in full, completed from reference TRBV28 and TRBJ1-4, reads DVKVTQSSRYLVKRTGEKVFLECVQDMDHENMFWYRQDPGLGLRLIYFSYDVKMKEKGDIPEGYSVSREKKERFSLILESASTNQTSMYLCASSFDISNEKLFFGSGTQLSVL.

The chain employs TRBV5-1 and TRBJ2-7, with 8 positions matching TRBD2. From germline, CDR1 is SGHRS and CDR2 YFSETQ. This CDR3 has 15 residues. With 5 bases clipped from V and 0 bases from J, the junction kept 7 bases outside the gene matches. DNA of the CDR3: TGCGCCAGCAGGTTAGCGGGATTGAGCTCCTACGAGCAGTACTTC. This encodes CASRLAGLSSYEQYF.

Concerning this clone itself: The same CDR3 also results from other DNA sequences found in this sample. The rearrangement uses TRBV29-1 and TRBJ2-5, with TRBD2 matching 8 bases. The junction had 4 bases not matched to a gene; V was cut back by 6 bases and J by 1 base. From germline, CDR1 is SQVTM and CDR2 ANQGSEA. This CDR3 comprises 13 residues. The CDR3 reads CSVRAGVQETQYF. The CDR3 nucleotides are TGCAGCGTAAGAGCGGGAGTCCAAGAGACCCAGTACTTC.

The CDR3 here is CASSQEFRGGGELFF. CDR3 nucleotide sequence: TGTGCCAGCAGCCAAGAGTTCCGGGGAGGGGGGGAGCTGTTTTTT. The chain has TRBV4-2 and TRBJ2-2; 7 bases fit TRBD2. From germline, CDR1 is LGHNA and CDR2 YNFKEQ. V lost 0 bases, J lost 8 bases, and 6 bases stayed unmatched. This CDR3 contains 15 residues.

This chain uses TRBV19 with TRBJ2-7; 10 bases are shared with TRBD1. This CDR3 spans 14 amino acids. Germline CDR1 is LNHDA and CDR2 is SQIVND (reference sequence). Trimming removed 5 bases from V and 3 bases from J; junction bases left unmatched: 4. The CDR3 sequence: CASSPGQGIYEQYF. CDR3 sequence (DNA): TGTGCCAGTAGTCCGGGACAGGGGATCTACGAGCAGTACTTC.

The chain links TRBV30 to TRBJ2-1, with 9 bases lining up with TRBD1. The germline gives CDR1 GTSNPN, CDR2 SVGIG (reference sequence). V gave up 2 bases and J gave up 4 bases; unmatched junction bases: 12. This CDR3 is built from 17 residues. CDR3 sequence reads: CAWSTGQGSNLYNEQFF. The CDR3 region has the DNA TGTGCCTGGAGTACTGGACAGGGGAGCAATTTATACAATGAGCAGTTCTTC.

This clone showed up just a few times. This chain uses TRBV11-3 with TRBJ1-2; 8 bases map to TRBD1. The CDR3 is made up of 13 amino acids. Germline CDR1 is SGHNT and CDR2 is YENEEA. Trimming took 6 bases from V and 6 from J; bases not matched to a gene: 6. The chain's CDR3 is CASSLDRGHGYTF. CDR3 DNA sequence: TGTGCCAGCAGTCTCGACAGGGGTCATGGCTACACCTTC.

This chain uses TRBV19 with TRBJ2-7, with TRBD1 matching 7 bases. Trimming cost V 4 bases and J 4 bases; bases outside gene matches: 7. Per the germline V gene, CDR1 is LNHDA and CDR2 is SQIVND (reference sequence). The CDR3 runs 14 residues. CDR3 DNA: TGTGCCAGTAGTACCCAGACAGGGACGTACGAGCAGTACTTC. This sequence encodes CASSTQTGTYEQYF. The whole variable domain, filled in from reference TRBV19 and TRBJ2-7, reads DGGITQSPKYLFRKEGQNVTLSCEQNLNHDAMYWYRQDPGQGLRLIYYSQIVNDFQKGDIAEGYSVSREKKESFPLTVTSAQKNPTAFYLCASSTQTGTYEQYFGPGTRLTVT.

The V gene is TRBV6-5, the J gene TRBJ2-7; 7 bases match TRBD2. The CDR3 has 14 residues. The V segment lost 6 bases and the J segment 2 bases; nucleotides outside the gene matches: 7. Germline V gene sequence: CDR1 MNHEY, CDR2 SVGAGI. In DNA form, the CDR3 reads TGTGCCAGCAGAACGCCCGGGACTACCTACGAGCAGTACTTC. It encodes CASRTPGTTYEQYF.

The chain combines TRBV5-1 with TRBJ2-5; TRBD2 matches at 9 bases. V shed 4 bases and J 5 bases; nucleotides not matched to a gene: 3. Per the germline V gene, CDR1 is SGHRS and CDR2 is YFSETQ. This CDR3 is 13 amino acids long. The CDR3 reads CASSPGLAETQYF. CDR3 nucleotides: TGCGCCAGCAGCCCCGGACTAGCGGAGACCCAGTACTTC.

The chain employs TRBV6-5 and TRBJ2-1; 9 bases fit TRBD2. This CDR3 spans 15 amino acids. Looked up from germline, CDR1 is MNHEY and CDR2 is SVGAGI. V was pared by 7 bases and J by 8 bases, with 12 bases of the junction left unmatched. The CDR3 loop is CASTRRAGGWDEQFF. In DNA, the CDR3 is TGTGCCAGCACCCGCCGGGCGGGAGGGTGGGATGAGCAGTTCTTC.

The chain links TRBV5-6 to TRBJ2-7, with 8 positions matching TRBD2. Germline CDR1 reads SGHDT; CDR2 reads YYEEEE. The CDR3 is 16 residues long. V dropped 4 bases and J dropped 2; count of bases not matched to a gene: 11. In DNA, the CDR3 is TGTGCCAGCAGCCCCACAACGGGGGGGAGGGCCTACGAGCAGTACTTC. Translation gives CASSPTTGGRAYEQYF.

The chain recombines TRBV18 with TRBJ1-1; D remains ambiguous. The germline V gene encodes CDR1 KGHSH and CDR2 LQKENI. V lost 2 bases and J lost 6, with 7 bases in between. The CDR3 has 12 amino acids. The CDR3 region is CASSPASAEAFF. The CDR3 DNA reads as TGTGCCAGCTCACCAGCGTCCGCTGAAGCTTTCTTT.

V gene TRBV10-3 combines with J gene TRBJ2-1; 10 nucleotides line up with TRBD2. The V segment lost 10 bases and the J segment 8 bases; nucleotides outside the gene matches: 8. CDR3 length: 13 residues. Germline CDR1 and CDR2: ENHRY and SYGVKD. DNA of the CDR3: TGTGCCACCCTACTAGCGGGATACCATGAGCAGTTCTTC. Its translation is CATLLAGYHEQFF.

The chain joins TRBV6-5 to TRBJ2-7; D not resolved. This CDR3 has 11 amino acids. The V gene's germline CDR1 is MNHEY and CDR2 SVGAGI. The germline V and J ends were trimmed by 5 bases and 9 bases, with 11 bases remaining between them. CDR3 nucleotides: TGTGCCAGCAGTAATAGCTTACGGCAGTACTTC. This gives the protein CASSNSLRQYF.

This rearrangement joins TRBV28 to TRBJ1-5, with 7 bases identical to TRBD1. V lost 4 bases, J lost 1 base, and 4 bases stayed unmatched. Germline assignment: CDR1 MDHEN and CDR2 SYDVKM. The CDR3 sequence is 15 residues long. This CDR3 reads CASSYGTASNQPQHF. Written as DNA, the CDR3 is TGTGCCAGCAGTTACGGGACAGCAAGCAATCAGCCCCAGCATTTT.

The table lists this clone with a few counts. J is TRBJ2-7 and V is TRBV7-9; D perhaps matches TRBD2 (6 bases). Germline CDR1 and CDR2: SEHNR and FQNEAQ (reference sequence). V was trimmed by 5 bases and J by 3 bases, leaving 14 bases between them. CDR3 length: 14 residues. The CDR3 reads CASSRRGGGYEQYF. DNA for the CDR3: TGTGCCAGCAGCCGAAGGGGAGGAGGCTACGAGCAGTACTTC.

As regards this clone: The junction departs from the called germline gene at one end, perhaps through a read error. The rearrangement links TRBV7-7 to TRBJ2-7, with 7 bases lining up with TRBD1. Germline V lookup: CDR1 SSHAT, CDR2 FNYEAQ (reference sequence). CDR3 size: 17 residues. The CDR3 nucleotides are TGTGCTAGCAGCCCCAAGACAGGGTCCAACCCTCCCTACGAGCAGTACTTC. Translating gives CASSPKTGSNPPYEQYF.

This chain connects TRBV7-6 to TRBJ1-3, with 7 bases matching TRBD1. Unmatched junction bases numbered 6, after V lost 1 base and J lost 0 bases. The CDR3 is 17 residues long. Germline CDR1 and CDR2: SGHVS and FNYEAQ. Here the CDR3 reads CASSLEGALSSGNTIYF. The CDR3, as DNA: TGTGCCAGCAGCTTAGAGGGGGCACTATCCTCTGGAAACACCATATATTTT. The whole variable domain, filled in from reference TRBV7-6 and TRBJ1-3, reads GAGVSQSPRYKVTKRGQDVALRCDPISGHVSLYWYRQALGQGPEFLTYFNYEAQQDKSGLPNDRFSAERPEGSISTLTIQRTEQRDSAMYRCASSLEGALSSGNTIYFGEGSWLTVV.